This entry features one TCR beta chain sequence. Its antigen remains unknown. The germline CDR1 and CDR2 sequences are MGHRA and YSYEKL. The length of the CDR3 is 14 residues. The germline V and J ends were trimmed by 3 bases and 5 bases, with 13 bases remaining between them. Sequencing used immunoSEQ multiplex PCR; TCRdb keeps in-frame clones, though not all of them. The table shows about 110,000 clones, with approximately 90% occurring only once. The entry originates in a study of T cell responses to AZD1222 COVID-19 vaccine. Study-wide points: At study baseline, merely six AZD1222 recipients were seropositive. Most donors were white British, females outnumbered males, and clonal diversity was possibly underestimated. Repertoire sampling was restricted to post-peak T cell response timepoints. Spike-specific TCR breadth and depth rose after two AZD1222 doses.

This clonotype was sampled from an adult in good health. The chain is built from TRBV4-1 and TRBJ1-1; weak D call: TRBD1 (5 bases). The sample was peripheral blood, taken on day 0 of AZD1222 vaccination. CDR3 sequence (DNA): TGCGCCAGCAGCCACCCCCTCGGGGGAACTGAAGCTTTCTTT. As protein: CASSHPLGGTEAFF.